This is a list of T cell receptor beta chains from one sample in a study of T cells in Graves' hyperthyroidism and ophthalmopathy. TCRdb re-derived calls from the multiplex PCR reads in MiXCR, one entry per CDR3 protein. Here the sample spans around 440,000 distinct CDR3 sequences, 15% to 19% being singletons. The specimen was blood. These receptors were obtained from a woman aged 18-29 years with Graves' hyperthyroidism. Each CDR3 is given with its conserved first and last residue. The listing skips clone size in some rows; elsewhere it reads once, few, many or a size class.

V gene: TRBV7-9; J gene: TRBJ2-3; clone size: many; CDR3 protein: CASSLVVYPSTDTQYF
V gene: TRBV6-1; J gene: TRBJ2-4; clone size: -; CDR3 protein: CASSPSGRAHIQYF
V gene: TRBV12-3/TRBV12-4; J gene: TRBJ2-3; clone size: few; CDR3 protein: CASSLGAYTQYF
V gene: TRBV2; J gene: TRBJ2-2; clone size: -; CDR3 protein: CASSFPGQGTGELFF
V gene: TRBV6-1; J gene: TRBJ1-5; clone size: -; CDR3 protein: CASSETAQPQHF
V gene: TRBV27; J gene: TRBJ1-1; clone size: many; CDR3 protein: CASSLIAGTGGQNEAFF
V gene: TRBV19; J gene: TRBJ2-5; clone size: -; CDR3 protein: CASSIAGGGETQYF
V gene: TRBV7-3; J gene: TRBJ2-3; clone size: -; CDR3 protein: CASSRTSGAHTDTQYF
V gene: TRBV11-2; J gene: TRBJ2-1; clone size: many; CDR3 protein: CASSSSGTFYNEQFF
V gene: TRBV18; J gene: TRBJ2-7; clone size: many; CDR3 protein: CASSPPWQDGYEQYF
V gene: TRBV15; J gene: TRBJ1-2; clone size: many; CDR3 protein: CATSRESAANYGYTF
V gene: TRBV20-1; J gene: TRBJ1-1; clone size: many; CDR3 protein: CSASRQGIAEAFF
V gene: TRBV12-5; J gene: TRBJ1-2; clone size: -; CDR3 protein: CASGSYQGAANYGYTF
V gene: TRBV30; J gene: TRBJ2-3; clone size: many; CDR3 protein: CAWSGGGGADTQYF
V gene: TRBV5-5; J gene: TRBJ1-2; clone size: few; CDR3 protein: CASSLWTGDFYGYTF
V gene: TRBV2; J gene: TRBJ1-4; clone size: many; CDR3 protein: CASSETWVIEKLFF
V gene: TRBV20-1; J gene: TRBJ1-6; clone size: many; CDR3 protein: CSARDPGPGTEASPLHF
V gene: TRBV11-3; J gene: TRBJ2-7; clone size: many; CDR3 protein: CASSPGTGIDEQYF
V gene: TRBV4-1; J gene: TRBJ2-5; clone size: many; CDR3 protein: CASSLGLAGELYQETQYF
V gene: TRBV7-9; J gene: TRBJ2-2; clone size: many; CDR3 protein: CASSLKPGELFF
V gene: TRBV19; J gene: TRBJ2-5; clone size: -; CDR3 protein: CASSFVTGETQYF
V gene: TRBV7-6; J gene: TRBJ2-1; clone size: few; CDR3 protein: CASSLGRQNNNEQFF
V gene: TRBV5-1; J gene: TRBJ2-1; clone size: many; CDR3 protein: CASNSQGLKYNEQFF
V gene: TRBV12-3/TRBV12-4; J gene: TRBJ2-7; clone size: many; CDR3 protein: CASSFGRGMYEQYF
V gene: TRBV4-1; J gene: TRBJ2-3; clone size: many; CDR3 protein: CASSPSGSFTDTQYF
V gene: TRBV13; J gene: TRBJ1-2; clone size: few; CDR3 protein: CASSFSRGGGYGYTF
V gene: TRBV7-9; J gene: TRBJ2-7; clone size: many; CDR3 protein: CASSSKGGGFLYEQYF
V gene: TRBV25-1; J gene: TRBJ2-2; clone size: -; CDR3 protein: CASSEEGTDHTGELFF
V gene: TRBV2; J gene: TRBJ1-5; clone size: many; CDR3 protein: CASSEAGGGNQPQHF